Shown below are 30 T cell receptor beta chains from a single sample sequenced in a study of shared clonotypes between healthy human individuals. Profiled with immunoSEQ multiplex PCR; TCRdb holds only in-frame clones, not every one. Of around 2,000,000 clones in the sample, roughly 94% were seen once. It was CD45RO-negative cells, positively selected for CCR7, that made up naive CD8 cells, with terminally differentiated effector memory CD45RA+ cells excluded. The sequencing input was naive CD8+ T cells sorted from blood. These receptors all stem from a man aged 18 to 35 in good health.

This clone appeared a single time. This chain links TRBV5-5 with TRBJ2-3, with D perhaps matching TRBD2 (7 bases). The CDR3 sequence is 14 residues long. CDR1 and CDR2 from the germline V gene are SGHKS and YYEKEE (reference sequence). V dropped 0 bases and J dropped 4 bases, with 9 bases sitting between them. CDR3 region: CASSLVGGADTQYF. CDR3 DNA: TGTGCCAGCAGCTTGGTAGGGGGGGCAGATACGCAGTATTTT.

About this clone: In the same sample, other DNA sequences code for this CDR3. V usage is TRBV11-2 and J usage is TRBJ2-7; D gene ambiguous. The CDR3 totals 13 residues. V was trimmed by 3 bases and J by 2 bases, leaving 8 bases between them. Germline V gene lookup returns CDR1 SGHAT and CDR2 FQNNGV. The CDR3 is CASSLNSAYEQYF. CDR3 nucleotides: TGTGCCAGCAGCTTGAACAGTGCCTACGAGCAGTACTTC.

The rearrangement joins TRBV27 to TRBJ2-3, with D possibly being TRBD1 (6 bases). V lost 4 bases, J lost 6 bases, and 17 bases lay in between. The CDR3 covers 15 residues. Germline CDR1 is MNHEY and CDR2 is SMNVEV (reference sequence). The CDR3 spells CASSSKTGLIDTQYF. The CDR3 bases are TGTGCCAGCAGTTCCAAAACAGGGTTGATTGATACGCAGTATTTT.

The genes are TRBV14 and TRBJ2-7; either TRBD1 or TRBD2 may supply D (6 bases each). Germline CDR1 is SGHDN and CDR2 is FVKESK. Trimming cost V 4 bases and J 6 bases, with 16 bases left between them. This CDR3 comprises 14 residues. CDR3 region: CASSLRGGWSEQYF. For the CDR3, the DNA is TGTGCCAGCAGCCTCAGGGGAGGTTGGTCCGAGCAGTACTTC.

The rearrangement uses TRBV2 and TRBJ2-5; no clear D gene. Germline lookup yields CDR1 SNHLY and CDR2 FYNNEI. Trimming removed 1 base at V and 5 bases at J, with 11 bases between. This CDR3 comprises 14 residues. The CDR3 bases are TGTGCCAGCAGTGAAGGGTGGGTTCGGGAGACCCAGTACTTC. Translation gives CASSEGWVRETQYF.

This rearrangement joins TRBV6-6 to TRBJ2-3; 8 bases align to TRBD1. V was pared by 6 bases and J by 4 bases, with 3 bases of the junction left unmatched. CDR1 and CDR2 (germline): MNHNY, SVGAGI (reference sequence). The CDR3 totals 13 residues. CDR3 loop: CASRDRVPDTQYF. The CDR3, as DNA: TGTGCCAGCAGGGACAGGGTCCCAGATACGCAGTATTTT.

V usage is TRBV13 and J usage is TRBJ2-1, with TRBD2 identical over 10 bases. The V gene end was trimmed by 4 bases and the J gene end by 4 bases; junction bases not matched to a gene: 4. Germline CDR1 is PRHDT and CDR2 is FYEKMQ (reference sequence). The CDR3 has 15 residues. Here the CDR3 DNA reads TGTGCCAGCAGCTACCTAGCGGGGGCTTACAATGAGCAGTTCTTC. Translated, it gives CASSYLAGAYNEQFF.

The rearrangement links TRBV28 to TRBJ2-7; D ambiguous. V lost 7 bases and J lost 5, with 9 bases in between. This CDR3 is 11 amino acids long. Germline V gene lookup returns CDR1 MDHEN and CDR2 SYDVKM. CDR3 amino acids: CASIDFDEQYF. CDR3 nucleotides: TGTGCCAGCATCGACTTTGACGAGCAGTACTTC.

This chain joins TRBV6-5 and TRBJ2-3; D unclear. Germline assignment: CDR1 MNHEY and CDR2 SVGAGI. This CDR3 contains 14 residues. Trimming removed 5 bases at V and 0 bases at J, with 9 bases between. The CDR3 reads CASSPQRSTDTQYF. In DNA, the CDR3 is TGTGCCAGCAGTCCCCAGCGTAGCACAGATACGCAGTATTTT.

In nucleotides, the CDR3 is TGTGCCAGCAGCCGAACAGGGGGCATTGGCTACACCTTC. It specifies CASSRTGGIGYTF. The V gene is TRBV7-2, the J gene TRBJ1-2; 9 bases are a match to TRBD1. The CDR3 length is 13 residues. The trim removed 5 bases at V and 7 bases at J, leaving 5 bases unmatched. Germline V gene lookup returns CDR1 SGHTA and CDR2 FQGNSA.

This clone has just a few counts. Additional DNA sequences in this sample encode the identical CDR3. V usage is TRBV27 and J usage is TRBJ1-2, with D unclear. V shed 3 bases and J shed 1 base, with 6 bases lying between them. Germline loops: CDR1 MNHEY, CDR2 SMNVEV (reference sequence). The CDR3 is 13 residues long. The CDR3 sequence is CASSFQINYGYTF. The DNA for the CDR3 is TGTGCCAGCAGTTTCCAGATTAACTATGGCTACACCTTC.

The J gene is TRBJ2-7, the V gene TRBV5-6, with TRBD1 as a possible D gene (6 bases). The V end was cut by 1 base, the J end by 0 bases, with 17 bases between. The CDR3 length is 17 residues. Germline CDR1 reads SGHDT; CDR2 reads YYEEEE. The CDR3 DNA reads as TGTGCCAGCAGCTTGCTAAGCCGGGACACGAGCTCCTACGAGCAGTACTTC. Translation gives CASSLLSRDTSSYEQYF.

Of note for this clone: Other nucleotide sequences from this sample produce the same CDR3. This chain uses TRBV9 with TRBJ2-7, with 8 bases that match TRBD1. Per the germline V gene, CDR1 is SGDLS and CDR2 is YYNGEE. Losses at the gene ends were 0 bases for V and 5 bases for J; bases not matched to a gene: 7. This CDR3 region has 15 residues. CDR3 nucleotide sequence: TGTGCCAGCAGCGTAGGAGGGACAGGTGTCCACGAGCAGTACTTC. Protein: CASSVGGTGVHEQYF.

The V call is TRBV4-2, the J call TRBJ2-1; unclear D gene. The CDR3 consists of 13 residues. In germline, CDR1 is LGHNA, CDR2 YNFKEQ. Trimming removed 3 bases at V and 6 bases at J, with 9 bases between. The CDR3 protein is CASSHPRGNEQFF. The CDR3 DNA reads as TGTGCCAGCAGCCATCCCCGCGGCAATGAGCAGTTCTTC.

J is TRBJ1-2 and V is TRBV5-6, with 9 bases that match TRBD1. J gave up 4 bases and V 2 bases, and 6 bases lay outside the gene matches. The CDR3 runs 15 residues. Per germline, CDR1 SGHDT and CDR2 YYEEEE. This CDR3 reads CASSFWDRDVYGYTF. CDR3 DNA: TGTGCCAGCAGCTTTTGGGACAGGGACGTCTATGGCTACACCTTC.

The J gene is TRBJ2-3, the V gene TRBV13; 7 bases line up with TRBD2. Germline loops: CDR1 PRHDT, CDR2 FYEKMQ (reference sequence). The length of the CDR3 is 17 residues. With 8 bases clipped from V and 2 bases from J, the junction kept 16 bases outside the gene matches. The CDR3 spells CASEYSVGGVNTDTQYF. CDR3 in DNA: TGTGCCAGCGAGTATTCTGTGGGAGGGGTTAACACAGATACGCAGTATTTT.

The rearrangement links TRBV19 to TRBJ2-1; no firm D call. CDR3 size: 13 residues. CDR1 and CDR2 from the germline V gene are LNHDA and SQIVND (reference sequence). Trimming took off 5 bases at V and 3 bases at J, with 8 bases between the two ends. CDR3 residues: CASSWPSYNEQFF. The CDR3 DNA is TGTGCCAGTAGTTGGCCTAGCTACAATGAGCAGTTCTTC.

To note about this clone: Distinct nucleotide sequences in the sample also encode this CDR3. The chain employs TRBV4-1 and TRBJ1-2, with D possibly matching TRBD1 (5 bases). CDR3 length equals 14 residues. The germline V gene encodes CDR1 MGHRA and CDR2 YSYEKL. V lost 0 bases and J 8 bases, leaving 13 bases between the germline ends. CDR3 bases: TGCGCCAGCAGCCAAGATCGGGGGAGTTACGGCTACACCTTC. Its protein product is CASSQDRGSYGYTF.

V and J are TRBV7-9 and TRBJ1-1, with TRBD1 identical over 7 bases. Trimming took 4 bases from V and 5 from J; bases not matched to a gene: 13. From germline, CDR1 is SEHNR and CDR2 FQNEAQ (reference sequence). The CDR3 is 16 residues long. CDR3 in DNA: TGTGCCAGCAGCTCGCCGAGAAGGGGGCGCGTAACTGAAGCTTTCTTT. Residues: CASSSPRRGRVTEAFF.

As regards this clone: This sample includes further DNA sequences coding for the same CDR3. The chain links TRBV5-4 to TRBJ2-2, with TRBD2 as a possible D gene (5 bases). CDR1 and CDR2 (germline): SGHNT, YYREEE (reference sequence). The CDR3 is made up of 14 amino acids. V lost 2 bases and J lost 5, with 10 bases in between. CDR3 in amino acids: CASSLGGGTGELFF. DNA of the CDR3: TGTGCCAGCAGCTTAGGAGGAGGTACCGGGGAGCTGTTTTTT. The whole variable domain, remainder taken from reference TRBV5-4 and TRBJ2-2, is ETGVTQSPTHLIKTRGQQVTLRCSSQSGHNTVSWYQQALGQGPQFIFQYYREEENGRGNFPPRFSGLQFPNYSSELNVNALELDDSALYLCASSLGGGTGELFFGEGSRLTVL.

As to this clone: The sample carries other DNA sequences with the same CDR3. The chain employs TRBV27 and TRBJ2-1; D ambiguous. V gave up 2 bases and J gave up 6 bases, with 5 bases separating them. The CDR3 has 12 amino acids. The germline CDR1 and CDR2 sequences are MNHEY and SMNVEV (reference sequence). The CDR3 loop is CASSLPGNEQFF. The CDR3 coding sequence is TGTGCCAGCAGTTTACCGGGCAATGAGCAGTTCTTC.

The V and J genes are TRBV6-6 and TRBJ1-5; D is unresolved. Germline CDR1 MNHNY, CDR2 SVGAGI (reference sequence). V was cut by 9 bases and J by 5 bases, with 17 bases left in between. This CDR3 has 14 amino acids. This CDR3 reads CASTETGSYQPQHF. DNA of the CDR3: TGTGCCAGTACTGAAACGGGCAGTTATCAGCCCCAGCATTTT.

This clone has a single count. The chain carries TRBV7-9 and TRBJ1-1, with a tentative D call TRBD1 (5 bases). Deletions cut 5 bases from V and 0 bases from J, with 19 bases between. This CDR3 has 17 amino acids. CDR1 and CDR2 (germline): SEHNR, FQNEAQ (reference sequence). The CDR3 loop is CASSATQGVDVNTEAFF. In DNA, the CDR3 is TGTGCCAGCAGCGCCACTCAGGGTGTGGATGTGAACACTGAAGCTTTCTTT.

V gene TRBV27 combines with J gene TRBJ2-7; D is unresolved. Germline loops: CDR1 MNHEY, CDR2 SMNVEV (reference sequence). The germline V and J ends were trimmed by 5 bases and 4 bases, with 15 bases remaining between them. This CDR3 comprises 14 residues. CDR3 sequence reads: CASSRTGPQYEQYF. The DNA for the CDR3 is TGTGCCAGCAGTCGGACCGGGCCCCAATACGAGCAGTACTTC.

This clone was seen just once. J is TRBJ2-3 and V is TRBV29-1; D uncertain. Trimming removed 2 bases from V and 6 bases from J, with 21 bases in between. Germline CDR1 is SQVTM and CDR2 is ANQGSEA. This CDR3 spans 16 amino acids. The CDR3 nucleotides read TGCAGCGTTGAAACGTCGGACGGCAGCGAAGCGGATACGCAGTATTTT. Its protein is CSVETSDGSEADTQYF.

The J gene is TRBJ2-3, the V gene TRBV4-3, with a tentative D call TRBD2 (5 bases). V shed 0 bases and J shed 4 bases, with 8 bases lying between them. CDR3 size: 14 residues. Germline V gene lookup returns CDR1 LGHNA and CDR2 YSLEER. The CDR3 protein is CASSQDSGADTQYF. The CDR3 region has the DNA TGCGCCAGCAGCCAAGATTCCGGGGCAGATACGCAGTATTTT.

This clone was seen a single time. The chain couples TRBV5-1 to TRBJ2-1, with 9 bases lining up with TRBD2. The length of the CDR3 is 15 residues. Germline loops: CDR1 SGHRS, CDR2 YFSETQ. Unmatched junction bases numbered 4, after V lost 4 bases and J lost 2 bases. Here the CDR3 reads CASSQSSGAYNEQFF. The CDR3 nucleotides are TGCGCCAGCAGCCAGTCTAGCGGGGCCTACAATGAGCAGTTCTTC.

This clone was counted once. The rearrangement uses TRBV13 and TRBJ2-1; perhaps TRBD1 as D (5 bases). This CDR3 spans 16 amino acids. Germline assignment: CDR1 PRHDT and CDR2 FYEKMQ (reference sequence). V lost 0 bases to trimming and J lost 6 bases, with 15 bases between them. CDR3 protein: CASSLGGQGLANEQFF. Here the CDR3 DNA reads TGTGCCAGCAGCTTAGGGGGTCAGGGTCTTGCCAATGAGCAGTTCTTC.

The chain links TRBV7-9 to TRBJ1-3; D remains ambiguous. CDR3 size: 15 residues. The germline gives CDR1 SEHNR, CDR2 FQNEAQ (reference sequence). V lost 6 bases to trimming and J lost 0 bases, with 12 bases between them. CDR3 sequence reads: CASSFPGNSGNTIYF. The CDR3 DNA reads TGTGCCAGCAGTTTCCCGGGGAACTCTGGAAACACCATATATTTT. Based on the CDR3 plus reference TRBV7-9 and TRBJ1-3, the full variable domain is DTGVSQNPRHKITKRGQNVTFRCDPISEHNRLYWYRQTLGQGPEFLTYFQNEAQLEKSRLLSDRFSAERPKGSFSTLEIQRTEQGDSAMYLCASSFPGNSGNTIYFGEGSWLTVV.

The rearrangement joins TRBV15 to TRBJ2-7; tentatively, D is TRBD1 (5 bases). There are 16 residues in the CDR3. V was cut by 0 bases and J by 2 bases, with 14 bases left in between. Germline CDR1 and CDR2: LNHNV and YYDKDF (reference sequence). CDR3 sequence (DNA): TGTGCCACCAGCAGAGACCCACAGGAGTATCCCTACGAGCAGTACTTC. Its translation is CATSRDPQEYPYEQYF. The entire variable domain, with the rest obtained from reference TRBV15 and TRBJ2-7, is as follows: DAMVIQNPRYQVTQFGKPVTLSCSQTLNHNVMYWYQQKSSQAPKLLFHYYDKDFNNEADTPDNFQSRRPNTSFCFLDIRSPGLGDTAMYLCATSRDPQEYPYEQYFGPGTRLTVT.